A selection of T cell receptor beta chains follows, all from one sample in a study of cytomegalovirus exposure and HLA in healthy donors. This table comes from immunoSEQ multiplex PCR, and its TCRdb copy is limited to in-frame clones, with some not included. The sample lists about 160,000 clones, 84% occurring once. Sequenced: PBMCs. The receptors originated from a man in his fifties in good health and CMV-seropositive. Both conserved end residues are part of each CDR3. The D gene is left open where the match is weak. Clone sizes are given selectively: once, few, many, or a class where the clone is expanded.

TRBJ2-7,NA,TRBV28,TRBD2,CASSSSGGSSYEQYF,TGTGCCAGCAGCAGTAGCGGGGGGTCTTCCTACGAGCAGTACTTC
TRBJ1-1,NA,TRBV7-8,NA,CASGTGRNTEAFF,TGTGCCAGCGGAACAGGACGGAACACTGAAGCTTTCTTT
TRBJ1-6,once,TRBV9,NA,CASSITPDSPLHF,TGTGCCAGCAGCATTACTCCTGATTCACCCCTCCACTTT
TRBJ1-1,NA,TRBV19,NA,CASSIGHRVNTEAFF,TGTGCCAGTAGTATCGGCCACAGGGTGAACACTGAAGCTTTCTTT
TRBJ2-6,NA,TRBV7-6,NA,CASSLSRGYSGANVLTF,TGTGCCAGCAGCCTCAGCAGGGGATACTCTGGGGCCAACGTCCTGACTTTC
TRBJ2-5,NA,TRBV15,NA,CATSRIDVVIQGGETQYF,TGTGCCACCAGCAGGATAGATGTCGTCATACAGGGAGGGGAGACCCAGTACTTC
TRBJ2-5,NA,TRBV29-1,NA,CSVVPRGETQYF,TGCAGCGTTGTCCCCAGGGGAGAGACCCAGTACTTC
TRBJ1-5,once,TRBV7-2,NA,CASSLEEVVYSNQPQHF,TGTGCCAGCAGCTTAGAGGAGGTGGTATATAGCAATCAGCCCCAGCATTTT
TRBJ1-2,NA,TRBV5-1,NA,CASSPGGSTNYGYTF,TGCGCCAGCAGCCCGGGGGGTAGCACTAACTATGGCTACACCTTC
TRBJ2-5,NA,TRBV6-5,TRBD1,CASSYSRQGWETQYF,TGTGCCAGCAGTTACTCTCGACAGGGGTGGGAGACCCAGTACTTC
TRBJ1-1,NA,TRBV6-5,TRBD1,CASSYALGQGNTEAFF,TGTGCCAGCAGTTACGCCCTAGGACAGGGGAACACTGAAGCTTTCTTT
TRBJ2-7,NA,TRBV4-1,TRBD1,CASSPRGTGVGEQYF,TGCGCCAGCAGCCCCCGAGGGACAGGGGTTGGGGAGCAGTACTTC
TRBJ2-2,NA,TRBV6-6,TRBD2,CASSTSGSGTGELFF,TGTGCCAGCAGTACCAGCGGGAGTGGCACCGGGGAGCTGTTTTTT
TRBJ1-1,NA,TRBV10-1,NA,CASPPGLGATTEAFF,TGCGCCAGCCCCCCTGGGCTAGGGGCCACCACTGAAGCTTTCTTT
TRBJ1-1,NA,TRBV11-2,NA,CASSSRENTEAFF,TGTGCCAGCAGCTCCAGGGAGAACACTGAAGCTTTCTTT
TRBJ2-2,NA,TRBV5-1,NA,CASSLAMPGGELFF,TGCGCCAGCAGCTTGGCAATGCCGGGGGGGGAGCTGTTTTTT
TRBJ2-3,NA,TRBV6-6,NA,CASSWVTGSTDTQYF,TGTGCCAGCAGTTGGGTAACGGGGAGCACAGATACGCAGTATTTT
TRBJ1-2,NA,TRBV4-1,NA,CASSHAAGSYGYTF,TGCGCCAGCAGCCACGCGGCCGGGTCCTATGGCTACACCTTC
TRBJ2-2,NA,TRBV9,NA,CASSVRGATGELFF,TGTGCCAGCAGCGTAAGGGGTGCCACCGGGGAGCTGTTTTTT
TRBJ2-1,NA,TRBV13,NA,CASSLKWANEQFF,TGTGCCAGCAGCTTAAAGTGGGCCAATGAGCAGTTCTTC
TRBJ2-5,NA,TRBV6-1,TRBD1,CASSPTGVGETQYF,TGTGCCAGCAGTCCCACAGGGGTGGGTGAGACCCAGTACTTC
TRBJ2-3,once,TRBV5-1,NA,CASSLARVRDTQYF,TGCGCCAGCAGCCTTGCCCGGGTGAGGGATACGCAGTATTTT
TRBJ2-5,NA,TRBV11-1,TRBD2,CASSSLAGGRRRRQETQYF,TGTGCCAGCAGCTCATTAGCGGGGGGCCGCCGGCGTCGGCAAGAGACCCAGTACTTC
TRBJ2-1,NA,TRBV7-3,NA,CASSPSVGQNNEQFF,TGTGCCAGCAGCCCCTCAGTGGGCCAGAACAATGAGCAGTTCTTC
TRBJ1-1,NA,TRBV4-1,TRBD1,CASSQVGGDRGSNTEAFF,TGCGCCAGCAGCCAAGTAGGAGGGGACAGGGGATCGAACACTGAAGCTTTCTTT
TRBJ2-5,NA,TRBV5-6,NA,CASSLAGGHQETQYF,TGTGCCAGCAGCTTGGCCGGCGGGCACCAAGAGACCCAGTACTTC
TRBJ1-5,NA,TRBV7-9,NA,CASSPAAGEPQHF,TGTGCCAGCAGCCCTGCGGCGGGCGAGCCCCAGCATTTT
TRBJ1-1,once,TRBV5-1,NA,CASSVDRNTEAFF,TGCGCCAGCAGCGTGGACAGGAACACTGAAGCTTTCTTT
TRBJ2-1,NA,TRBV30,TRBD1,CAWSPGTGRHNEQFF,TGTGCCTGGAGCCCAGGGACAGGTCGGCACAATGAGCAGTTCTTC
TRBJ2-3,NA,TRBV18,TRBD1,CASSPKRGQGSTDTQYF,TGTGCCAGCTCACCAAAAAGAGGACAGGGAAGCACAGATACGCAGTATTTT
TRBJ1-5,NA,TRBV7-9,NA,CSSSSTGGGNQPQHF,TGTTCCAGCAGCTCTACAGGAGGGGGCAATCAGCCCCAGCATTTT
TRBJ1-3,few,TRBV4-1,TRBD1,CASSHPLTPQGGFGAGNTIYF,TGCGCCAGCAGCCACCCCCTAACACCGCAAGGGGGCTTCGGGGCTGGAAACACCATATATTTT
TRBJ2-3,NA,TRBV19,NA,CASSIYGDGTDTQYF,TGTGCCAGTAGTATTTACGGGGATGGCACAGATACGCAGTATTTT
TRBJ2-2,once,TRBV7-2,NA,CASSLGGGTGELFF,TGTGCCAGCAGCTTAGGAGGTGGAACCGGGGAGCTGTTTTTT
TRBJ2-3,NA,TRBV5-1,NA,CASSLGQITDTQYF,TGCGCCAGCAGCTTGGGCCAGATCACAGATACGCAGTATTTT
TRBJ1-2,NA,TRBV7-8,NA,CASSLDAANYGYTF,TGTGCCAGCAGCTTAGACGCGGCGAACTATGGCTACACCTTC
TRBJ1-5,NA,TRBV5-6,NA,CASSLASKGRTSNQPQHF,TGTGCCAGCAGCTTGGCGTCGAAGGGGCGGACTAGCAATCAGCCCCAGCATTTT
TRBJ1-2,NA,TRBV6-5,TRBD1,CASSPGGYGYTF,TGTGCCAGCAGTCCAGGGGGCTATGGCTACACCTTC
TRBJ1-2,once,TRBV5-8,NA,CASDTGLNYGYTF,TGTGCCAGCGACACGGGACTTAACTATGGCTACACCTTC
TRBJ2-5,NA,TRBV2,TRBD1,CASGQGGFGETQYF,TGTGCCAGCGGACAGGGTGGTTTTGGAGAGACCCAGTACTTC
TRBJ1-1,NA,TRBV6-4,NA,CASSAGRNTEAFF,TGTGCCAGCAGTGCAGGGCGGAACACTGAAGCTTTCTTT
TRBJ2-2,NA,TRBV19,TRBD2,CASSIRGTSGRGTGELFF,TGTGCCAGTAGTATCCGAGGGACTAGCGGGAGAGGGACCGGGGAGCTGTTTTTT
TRBJ1-3,NA,TRBV5-1,TRBD1,CASSSGQGRHGTIYF,TGCGCCAGCAGCTCGGGACAGGGACGCCATGGCACCATATATTTT
TRBJ2-5,NA,TRBV7-9,NA,CASSAGLDRETQYF,TGTGCCAGCAGCGCGGGACTCGATAGAGAGACCCAGTACTTC
TRBJ2-1,NA,TRBV29-1,NA,CSGREGDYNEQFF,TGCAGCGGGCGGGAAGGCGACTACAATGAGCAGTTCTTC
TRBJ2-2,NA,TRBV6-4,TRBD1,CASSGQGGFTGELFF,TGTGCCAGCAGCGGACAGGGGGGTTTCACCGGGGAGCTGTTTTTT
TRBJ1-1,NA,TRBV7-9,NA,CASSTTGIMNTEAFF,TGTGCCAGCAGCACGACAGGTATAATGAACACTGAAGCTTTCTTT
TRBJ2-3,NA,TRBV5-4,NA,CASSLGGLSTDTQYF,TGTGCCAGCAGCTTGGGGGGGCTAAGCACAGATACGCAGTATTTT
TRBJ2-1,NA,TRBV9,NA,CASSVEQSSYNEQFF,TGTGCCAGCAGCGTAGAGCAAAGCTCCTACAATGAGCAGTTCTTC
TRBJ1-2,NA,TRBV29-1,TRBD1,CSVGSGTANYGYTF,TGCAGCGTTGGATCCGGGACAGCTAACTATGGCTACACCTTC